A selection of T cell receptor beta chains follows, all from one sample in a study of CD8 T cells in Susac syndrome. TCRdb recomputed calls from the immunoSEQ multiplex PCR reads with MiXCR, one row per CDR3 protein. Of about 140,000 distinct CDR3 sequences in the sample, approximately 95% were seen once. The sample taken for sequencing was CD8+ T cells from PBMCs. The origin of the receptors is a human donor in good health. The CDR3 runs from the conserved cysteine through the conserved F or W. The order of the fields is V gene, D gene, clone size, J gene, CDR3 DNA, CDR3 protein. The D gene is left open where the match is weak. The listing skips clone size in some rows; elsewhere it reads once, few, many or a size class.

v_gene: TRBV20-1; d_gene: -; abundance: -; j_gene: TRBJ2-2; CDR3nt: TGCAGTGCTAGAGTCGCAGGGAAGGCCGGGGAGCTGTTTTTT; CDR3aa: CSARVAGKAGELFF
v_gene: TRBV27; d_gene: TRBD1; abundance: -; j_gene: TRBJ2-7; CDR3nt: TGTGCCAGCAGCCCACGGACAGGTTGGGAGTCCTACGAGCAGTACTTC; CDR3aa: CASSPRTGWESYEQYF
v_gene: TRBV4-3; d_gene: -; abundance: -; j_gene: TRBJ1-4; CDR3nt: TGCGCCAGCAGCCAAGATCGGGTTACTGAAAAACTGTTTTTT; CDR3aa: CASSQDRVTEKLFF
v_gene: TRBV29-1; d_gene: -; abundance: -; j_gene: TRBJ2-3; CDR3nt: TGCAGCGTTGAAGGGATAGCGGAGGGGTCCACAGATACGCAGTATTTT; CDR3aa: CSVEGIAEGSTDTQYF
v_gene: TRBV29-1; d_gene: TRBD1; abundance: -; j_gene: TRBJ2-7; CDR3nt: TGCAGCGTTGGAGGACAGGGGGCCAGATACGAGCAGTACTTC; CDR3aa: CSVGGQGARYEQYF
v_gene: TRBV12-3/TRBV12-4; d_gene: -; abundance: -; j_gene: TRBJ2-3; CDR3nt: TGTGCCAGCAGTTTAGCGGGAATGCCTTCAGATACGCAGTATTTT; CDR3aa: CASSLAGMPSDTQYF
v_gene: TRBV28; d_gene: TRBD1; abundance: -; j_gene: TRBJ2-1; CDR3nt: TGTGCCAGCAAACTGACAGGGGGAGTCCAGTTCTTC; CDR3aa: CASKLTGGVQFF
v_gene: TRBV5-1; d_gene: -; abundance: -; j_gene: TRBJ2-3; CDR3nt: TGCGCCAGCAGCTCCGTATCGAGCAGGGGTTCAACAGATACGCAGTATTTT; CDR3aa: CASSSVSSRGSTDTQYF
v_gene: TRBV11-1; d_gene: TRBD1; abundance: once; j_gene: TRBJ2-6; CDR3nt: TGTGCCAGCAGCTCCCGCTCGGGACAGCTTACCAGCTCTGGGGCCAACGTCCTGACTTTC; CDR3aa: CASSSRSGQLTSSGANVLTF
v_gene: TRBV9; d_gene: -; abundance: -; j_gene: TRBJ2-7; CDR3nt: TGTGCCAGCAGCGTAGACTGGGTGGCCTACGAGCAGTACTTC; CDR3aa: CASSVDWVAYEQYF
v_gene: TRBV13; d_gene: -; abundance: -; j_gene: TRBJ1-1; CDR3nt: TGTGCCAGCAGCTTGGTGGTAGAATGGAACACTGAAGCTTTCTTT; CDR3aa: CASSLVVEWNTEAFF
v_gene: TRBV30; d_gene: -; abundance: -; j_gene: TRBJ1-1; CDR3nt: TGTGCCTGGAGTGCGGACCCTAACACTGAAGCTTTCTTT; CDR3aa: CAWSADPNTEAFF
v_gene: TRBV30; d_gene: -; abundance: -; j_gene: TRBJ2-3; CDR3nt: TGTGCCTGGAGTCCCCGGGGGCGGGATACGCAGTATTTT; CDR3aa: CAWSPRGRDTQYF
v_gene: TRBV20-1; d_gene: TRBD2; abundance: once; j_gene: TRBJ2-7; CDR3nt: TGCAGTGCTAGAGATCGTCGGGACTATTCCTACGAGCAGTACTTC; CDR3aa: CSARDRRDYSYEQYF
v_gene: TRBV5-6; d_gene: -; abundance: -; j_gene: TRBJ2-1; CDR3nt: TGTGCCAGCAACTTGGGTGGGATCGATGAGCAGTTCTTC; CDR3aa: CASNLGGIDEQFF
v_gene: TRBV29-1; d_gene: -; abundance: -; j_gene: TRBJ2-3; CDR3nt: TGCAGCGTTGCGGGCGCAAGCACAGATACGCAGTATTTT; CDR3aa: CSVAGASTDTQYF
v_gene: TRBV7-9; d_gene: TRBD2; abundance: -; j_gene: TRBJ2-5; CDR3nt: TGTGCCAGCAGCGGGAACAACGGCGGGGGGATGACCCAGTACTTC; CDR3aa: CASSGNNGGGMTQYF
v_gene: TRBV11-2; d_gene: -; abundance: -; j_gene: TRBJ2-1; CDR3nt: TGTGCCAGCAGGGTCCGTGAGCTAGTAGAAAGCAGTGAGCAGTTCTTC; CDR3aa: CASRVRELVESSEQFF
v_gene: TRBV29-1; d_gene: -; abundance: -; j_gene: TRBJ2-7; CDR3nt: TGCAGCGTTCTGGCGCCTCGGGACGAGCAGTACTTC; CDR3aa: CSVLAPRDEQYF
v_gene: TRBV15; d_gene: -; abundance: once; j_gene: TRBJ1-5; CDR3nt: TGTGCCACCAGCAGAGAACCAGCAAATCAGCCCCAGCATTTT; CDR3aa: CATSREPANQPQHF
v_gene: TRBV9; d_gene: -; abundance: once; j_gene: TRBJ1-1; CDR3nt: TGTGCCAGCAGCCCCGGGCGGCACCTGAACACTGAAGCTTTCTTT; CDR3aa: CASSPGRHLNTEAFF
v_gene: TRBV29-1; d_gene: TRBD1; abundance: -; j_gene: TRBJ2-7; CDR3nt: TGCAGCGTATGGACAGGGGCCTCCTACGAGCAGTACTTC; CDR3aa: CSVWTGASYEQYF
v_gene: TRBV29-1; d_gene: -; abundance: -; j_gene: TRBJ2-7; CDR3nt: TGCAGCGTTGTTGTGGACAACGAGTACGAGCAGTACTTC; CDR3aa: CSVVVDNEYEQYF